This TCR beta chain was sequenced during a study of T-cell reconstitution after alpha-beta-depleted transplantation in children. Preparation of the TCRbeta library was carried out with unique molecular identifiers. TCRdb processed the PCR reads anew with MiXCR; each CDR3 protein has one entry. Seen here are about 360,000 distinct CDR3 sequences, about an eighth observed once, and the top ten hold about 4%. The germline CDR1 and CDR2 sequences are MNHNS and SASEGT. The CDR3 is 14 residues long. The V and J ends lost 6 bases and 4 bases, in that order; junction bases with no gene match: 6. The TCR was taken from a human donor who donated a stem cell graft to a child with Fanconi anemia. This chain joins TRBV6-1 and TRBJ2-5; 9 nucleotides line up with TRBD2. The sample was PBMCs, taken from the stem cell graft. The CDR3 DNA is TGTGCCAGCAGGGCTAGCGGGGAAGGAGAGACCCAGTACTTC. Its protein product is CASRASGEGETQYF.